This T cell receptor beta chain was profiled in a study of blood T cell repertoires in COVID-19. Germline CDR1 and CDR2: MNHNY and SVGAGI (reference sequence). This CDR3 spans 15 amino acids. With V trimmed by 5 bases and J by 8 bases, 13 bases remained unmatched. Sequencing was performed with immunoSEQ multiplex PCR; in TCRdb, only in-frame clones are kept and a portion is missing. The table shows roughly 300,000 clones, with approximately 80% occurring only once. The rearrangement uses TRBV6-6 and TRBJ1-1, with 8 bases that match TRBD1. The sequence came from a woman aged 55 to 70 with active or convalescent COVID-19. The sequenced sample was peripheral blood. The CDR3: CASSPDRGESGEAFF. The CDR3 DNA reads TGTGCCAGCAGTCCCGACAGGGGTGAATCTGGAGAAGCTTTCTTT.